These 5 T cell receptor beta chains came from one sample sequenced in a study of tumor-infiltrating lymphocytes in primary liver carcinoma. Constant-region priming of around 490 ng total RNA yielded TCR beta cDNA. Three nested multiplex PCR rounds, a slightly modified ARM-PCR, produced the libraries for TCR beta. A C-beta reverse primer was combined with TRBV1-TRBV30 forward primers in the first two PCR rounds, and each round had 10 cycles. TCRdb analysed the multiplex PCR reads with MiXCR anew, one entry per CDR3 protein. The sample lists approximately 190,000 distinct CDR3 sequences; roughly 80% were seen once. Co-extraction of RNA and DNA was performed on about 20-33 mg of unsorted bulk tissue. The source material was tumor tissue from primary liver carcinoma. All receptors come from a man between 35 and 55 years old with primary liver carcinoma and hepatitis B virus infection.

About this clonotype itself: No conserved phenylalanine or tryptophan ends this CDR3, so it is likely a read error. Because the CDR3's place on the DNA is in doubt, the DNA is left out and the CDR3 is given as listed by TCRdb. J is TRBJ1-2 and V is TRBV29-1. Counting both end residues, the CDR3 totals 14 amino acids. Germline values: CDR1 SQVTM, CDR2 ANQGSEA. CDR3 amino acids: CSVSLDGYYYGYTC.

V gene TRBV10-3 combines with J gene TRBJ1-5, with 10 positions matching TRBD1. CDR1 and CDR2 from the germline V gene are ENHRY and SYGVKD. CDR3 size: 19 residues. With 11 bases clipped from V and 2 bases from J, the junction kept 21 bases outside the gene matches. The CDR3 region has the DNA TGTGCCTCCCACGACACGGGACAGGGGCTGAGGTCCGGCAATCAGCCCCAGCATTTT. It translates to CASHDTGQGLRSGNQPQHF.

Comment on this clonotype: Lacking the conserved final phenylalanine or tryptophan, this CDR3 likely reflects a read error. This chain connects TRBV5-1 to TRBJ2-7; D unresolved. The germline V gene encodes CDR1 SGHRS and CDR2 YFSETQ. The CDR3 is 14 amino acids. In nucleotides, the CDR3 is TGCGCCAGCAGCTTGGATCCAAGCTCCTACAAGCAGTACTTG. It codes for CASSLDPSSYKQYL.

The chain carries TRBV6-1 and TRBJ2-7, with unresolved D. The CDR3 extends over 15 amino acids. Germline CDR1 reads MNHNS; CDR2 reads SASEGT. V lost 11 bases to trimming and J lost 3 bases, with 23 bases between them. In DNA, the CDR3 is TGTGCCTGTAGGCGCCTAGGAAGGGTCCACTACGAGCAGTACTTC. Encoded protein: CACRRLGRVHYEQYF.

As regards this clonotype: The junction departs from the called germline gene at one end, perhaps through a read error. The chain is built from TRBV2 and TRBJ2-2, with 7 nucleotides matching TRBD2. Germline assignment: CDR1 SNHLY and CDR2 FYNNEI. The CDR3 has 16 amino acids. The CDR3 sequence is CATSEVELANTGDLFF. The CDR3 DNA reads TGTGCCACCAGTGAAGTGGAACTAGCGAACACCGGGGACCTGTTTTTT.